A selection of T cell receptor beta chains follows, all from one sample in a study of cytomegalovirus exposure and HLA in healthy donors. Method: immunoSEQ multiplex PCR; TCRdb's copy keeps in-frame clones and lacks some. This sample yields 150,000 to 180,000 clones, of which under 80% are seen a single time; around 1.9% belongs to the top ten. Sequenced: PBMCs. These receptors originate from a man aged 30 to 39 in good health and CMV-seronegative. Both conserved end residues are part of each CDR3. D genes are given only for firm matches. Size tells how often a clone was seen (once, few, many) or the class of an expanded clone, and some rows leave it out.

V gene	J gene	D gene	clone size	CDR3 protein	CDR3 DNA
TRBV19	TRBJ2-2	TRBD2	NA	CASRPGTSVSGELFF	TGTGCCAGTAGGCCCGGGACTAGCGTCTCCGGGGAGCTGTTTTTT
TRBV2	TRBJ1-1	NA	NA	CASRSGLPTEAFF	TGTGCCAGCAGGTCGGGTTTGCCCACTGAAGCTTTCTTT
TRBV14	TRBJ1-5	TRBD1	NA	CASSRNRDRGQPQHF	TGTGCCAGCAGCCGGAACCGGGACAGGGGACAGCCCCAGCATTTT
TRBV28	TRBJ1-1	TRBD1	few	CASSLPQSPPDRGGAFF	TGTGCCAGCAGTTTACCCCAATCGCCTCCCGACAGGGGGGGAGCTTTCTTT
TRBV2	TRBJ1-1	NA	NA	CASSELAVNTEAFF	TGTGCCAGCAGTGAACTCGCAGTGAACACTGAAGCTTTCTTT
TRBV5-5	TRBJ1-4	NA	few	CASSPPGEKLFF	TGTGCCAGCAGCCCCCCAGGGGAAAAACTGTTTTTT
TRBV10-3	TRBJ2-4	NA	NA	CAISESVEDIQYF	TGTGCCATCAGTGAGTCGGTAGAGGACATTCAGTACTTC
TRBV29-1	TRBJ2-3	TRBD2	few	CSVAMVGGSTDTQYF	TGCAGCGTCGCCATGGTGGGGGGGTCCACAGATACGCAGTATTTT
TRBV28	TRBJ2-1	TRBD2	NA	CASSSTLAGGFNEQFF	TGTGCCAGCAGTTCCACACTAGCGGGGGGGTTCAATGAGCAGTTCTTC
TRBV6-1	TRBJ2-7	NA	NA	CASSPWTVITYEQYF	TGTGCCAGCAGCCCCTGGACAGTAATCACCTACGAGCAGTACTTC
TRBV5-1	TRBJ2-7	NA	few	CASRPLGTSASYEQYF	TGCGCCAGCAGGCCTTTGGGGACAAGCGCCTCCTACGAGCAGTACTTC
TRBV4-2	TRBJ2-3	TRBD1	NA	CASSQGYRGTDTQYF	TGTGCCAGCAGCCAAGGATACAGGGGGACAGATACGCAGTATTTT
TRBV5-1	TRBJ1-2	TRBD1	few	CASSSGTGGFGYTF	TGCGCCAGCAGCTCCGGGACAGGGGGCTTCGGCTACACCTTC
TRBV19	TRBJ1-1	TRBD1	few	CASSRQGRSTEAFF	TGTGCCAGTAGTCGACAGGGAAGGAGCACTGAAGCTTTCTTT
TRBV6-6	TRBJ1-6	NA	few	CASSYSGGDNSPLNF	TGTGCCAGCAGTTACTCGGGGGGAGATAATTCACCCCTCAACTTT
TRBV4-2	TRBJ2-1	TRBD2	NA	CASSRGSERGGNEQFF	TGTGCCAGCAGCCGGGGGTCGGAGCGGGGAGGCAATGAGCAGTTCTTC
TRBV5-8	TRBJ2-3	TRBD2	NA	CASSLGRLAGFFGAQYF	TGTGCCAGCAGCTTGGGCAGACTAGCGGGGTTCTTTGGGGCGCAGTATTTT
TRBV7-9	TRBJ1-1	NA	NA	CASSSAGLNTEAFF	TGTGCCAGCAGCTCGGCAGGGCTGAACACTGAAGCTTTCTTT
TRBV4-1	TRBJ1-6	TRBD1	NA	CASSLRTGDGSPLHF	TGCGCCAGCAGCCTCCGGACAGGGGACGGATCACCCCTCCACTTT
TRBV28	TRBJ1-1	NA	NA	CASSLQALNTEAFF	TGTGCCAGCAGTCTACAGGCTTTGAACACTGAAGCTTTCTTT